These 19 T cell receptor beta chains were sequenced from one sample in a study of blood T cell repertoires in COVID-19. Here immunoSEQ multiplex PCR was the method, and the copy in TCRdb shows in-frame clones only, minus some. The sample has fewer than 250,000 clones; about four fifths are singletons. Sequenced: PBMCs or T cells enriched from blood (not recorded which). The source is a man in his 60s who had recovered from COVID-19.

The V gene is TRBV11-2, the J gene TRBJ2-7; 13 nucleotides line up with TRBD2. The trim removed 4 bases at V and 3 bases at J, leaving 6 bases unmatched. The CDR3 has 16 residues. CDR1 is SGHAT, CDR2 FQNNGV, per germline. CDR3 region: CASSSGLAGPLYEQYF. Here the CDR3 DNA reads TGTGCCAGCAGCTCGGGACTAGCGGGACCACTCTACGAGCAGTACTTC.

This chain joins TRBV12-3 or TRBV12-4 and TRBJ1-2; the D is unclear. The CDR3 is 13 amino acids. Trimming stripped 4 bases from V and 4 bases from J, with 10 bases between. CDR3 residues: CASSSLRGYGYTF. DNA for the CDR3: TGTGCCAGCAGTTCCCTGCGGGGCTATGGCTACACCTTC.

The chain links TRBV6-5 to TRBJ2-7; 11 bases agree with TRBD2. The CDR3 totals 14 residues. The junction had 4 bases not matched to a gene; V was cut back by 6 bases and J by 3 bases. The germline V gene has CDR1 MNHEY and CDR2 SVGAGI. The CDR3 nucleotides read TGTGCCAGCAGAGCCGGGACTAGCGGCTACGAGCAGTACTTC. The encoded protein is CASRAGTSGYEQYF.

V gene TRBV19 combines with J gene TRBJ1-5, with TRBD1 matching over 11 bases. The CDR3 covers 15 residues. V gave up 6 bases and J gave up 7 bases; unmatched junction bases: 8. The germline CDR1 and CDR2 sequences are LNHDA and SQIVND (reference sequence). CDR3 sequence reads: CASSRTGGGGQPQHF. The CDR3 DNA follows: TGTGCCAGTAGCCGGACAGGGGGCGGCGGGCAGCCCCAGCATTTT.

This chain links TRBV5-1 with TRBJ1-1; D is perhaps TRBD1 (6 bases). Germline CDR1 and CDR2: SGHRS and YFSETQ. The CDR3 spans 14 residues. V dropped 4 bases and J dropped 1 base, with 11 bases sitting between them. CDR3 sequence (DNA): TGCGCCAGCAGCCCATCACAGGGGAACACTGAAGCTTTCTTT. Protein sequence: CASSPSQGNTEAFF.

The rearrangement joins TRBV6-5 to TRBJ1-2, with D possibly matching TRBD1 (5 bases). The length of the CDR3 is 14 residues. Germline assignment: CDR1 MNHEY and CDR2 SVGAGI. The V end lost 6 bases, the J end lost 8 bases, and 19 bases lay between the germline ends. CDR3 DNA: TGTGCCAGCAGCAACGTGCGGGGGATGGAAGGCTACACCTTC. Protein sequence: CASSNVRGMEGYTF.

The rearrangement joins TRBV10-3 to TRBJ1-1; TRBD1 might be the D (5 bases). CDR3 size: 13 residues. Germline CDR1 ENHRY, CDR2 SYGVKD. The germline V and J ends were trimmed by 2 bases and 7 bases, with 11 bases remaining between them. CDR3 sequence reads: CAISEVAGLEAFF. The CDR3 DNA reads TGTGCCATCAGTGAGGTCGCAGGGCTTGAAGCTTTCTTT.

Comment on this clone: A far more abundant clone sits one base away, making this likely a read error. CDR3 nucleotide sequence: TGTGCCAGCAGCTTCAGGGTCGCTGAGCAGTTCTTC. This translates into CASSFRVAEQFF. V and J are TRBV7-8 and TRBJ2-1, with D perhaps TRBD1 (5 bases). Germline V gene sequence: CDR1 SGHVS, CDR2 FQNEAQ. The CDR3 is made up of 12 amino acids. V was pared by 3 bases and J by 9 bases, with 9 bases between.

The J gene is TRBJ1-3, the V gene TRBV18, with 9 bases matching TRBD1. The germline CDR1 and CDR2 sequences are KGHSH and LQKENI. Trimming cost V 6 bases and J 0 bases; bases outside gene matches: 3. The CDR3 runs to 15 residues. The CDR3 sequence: CASSRDRDSGNTIYF. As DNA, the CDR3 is TGTGCCAGCTCGCGGGACAGGGACTCTGGAAACACCATATATTTT.

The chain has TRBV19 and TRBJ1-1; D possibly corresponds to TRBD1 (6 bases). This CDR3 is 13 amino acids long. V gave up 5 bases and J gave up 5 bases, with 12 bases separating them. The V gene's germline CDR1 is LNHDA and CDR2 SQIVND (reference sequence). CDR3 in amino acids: CASSYQQGTEAFF. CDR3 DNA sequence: TGTGCCAGTAGTTATCAACAGGGTACTGAAGCTTTCTTT. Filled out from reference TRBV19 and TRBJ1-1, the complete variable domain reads DGGITQSPKYLFRKEGQNVTLSCEQNLNHDAMYWYRQDPGQGLRLIYYSQIVNDFQKGDIAEGYSVSREKKESFPLTVTSAQKNPTAFYLCASSYQQGTEAFFGQGTRLTVV.

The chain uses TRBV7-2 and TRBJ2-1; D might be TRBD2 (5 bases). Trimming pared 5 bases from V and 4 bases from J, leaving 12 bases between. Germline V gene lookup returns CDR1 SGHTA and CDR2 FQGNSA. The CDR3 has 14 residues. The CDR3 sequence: CASSTEGDYNEQFF. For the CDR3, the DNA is TGTGCCAGCAGCACAGAGGGAGATTACAATGAGCAGTTCTTC.

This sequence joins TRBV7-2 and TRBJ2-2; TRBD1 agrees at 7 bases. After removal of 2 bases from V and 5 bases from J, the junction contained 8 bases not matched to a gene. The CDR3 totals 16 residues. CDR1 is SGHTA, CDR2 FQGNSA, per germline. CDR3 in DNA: TGTGCCAGCAGCTTAATGCCAGGGGGTCATACCGGGGAGCTGTTTTTT. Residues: CASSLMPGGHTGELFF.

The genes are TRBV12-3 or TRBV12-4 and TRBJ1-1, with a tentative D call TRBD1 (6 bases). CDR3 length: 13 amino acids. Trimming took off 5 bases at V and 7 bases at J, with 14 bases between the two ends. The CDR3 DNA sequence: TGTGCCAGCAGTCGACAGGTTCGGGATGAAGCTTTCTTT. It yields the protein CASSRQVRDEAFF.

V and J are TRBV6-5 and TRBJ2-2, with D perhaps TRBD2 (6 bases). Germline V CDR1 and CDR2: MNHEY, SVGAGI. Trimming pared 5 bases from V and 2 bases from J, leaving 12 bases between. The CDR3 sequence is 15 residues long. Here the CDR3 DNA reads TGTGCCAGCAGTCCGCGGAGGGTAAACACCGGGGAGCTGTTTTTT. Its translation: CASSPRRVNTGELFF.

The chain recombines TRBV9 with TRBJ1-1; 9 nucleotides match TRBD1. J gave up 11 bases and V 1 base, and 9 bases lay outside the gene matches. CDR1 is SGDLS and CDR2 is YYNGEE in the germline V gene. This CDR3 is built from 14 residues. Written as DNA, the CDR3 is TGTGCCAGCAGCGTAAGCGAGAGGACAGGGGAGGCTTTCTTT. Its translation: CASSVSERTGEAFF.

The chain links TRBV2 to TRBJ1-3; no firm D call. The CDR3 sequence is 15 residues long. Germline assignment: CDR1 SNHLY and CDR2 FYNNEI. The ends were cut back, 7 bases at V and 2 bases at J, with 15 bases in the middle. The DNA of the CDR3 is TGTGCCAGCACCAGAGAGGGTGCGGCTGGAAACACCATATATTTT. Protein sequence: CASTREGAAGNTIYF.

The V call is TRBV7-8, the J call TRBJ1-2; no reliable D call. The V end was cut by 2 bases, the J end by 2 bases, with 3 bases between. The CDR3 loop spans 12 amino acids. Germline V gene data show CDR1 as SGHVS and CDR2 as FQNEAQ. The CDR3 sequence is CASSLRNYGYTF. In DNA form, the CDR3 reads TGTGCCAGCAGCTTACGGAACTATGGCTACACCTTC.

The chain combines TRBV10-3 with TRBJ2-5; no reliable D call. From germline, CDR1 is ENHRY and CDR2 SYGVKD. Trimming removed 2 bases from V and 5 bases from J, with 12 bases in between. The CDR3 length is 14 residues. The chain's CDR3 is CAISEEAVQETQYF. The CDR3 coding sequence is TGTGCCATCAGTGAGGAGGCGGTCCAGGAGACCCAGTACTTC.

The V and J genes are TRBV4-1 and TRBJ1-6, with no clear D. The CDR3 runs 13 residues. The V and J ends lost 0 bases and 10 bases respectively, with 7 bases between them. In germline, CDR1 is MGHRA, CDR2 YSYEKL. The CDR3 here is CASSQDGESPLHF. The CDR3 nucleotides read TGCGCCAGCAGCCAAGATGGGGAGTCACCCCTCCACTTT.